Detailed here is one T cell receptor (beta chain). V gave up 1 base and J gave up 8 bases, with 15 bases separating them. This CDR3 is 15 amino acids long. Germline CDR1 is MGHDK and CDR2 is SYGVNS. This sample was included in a study of blood T cell repertoires in COVID-19. Per the study methods: The authors estimated nucleated cell counts from reference gene primer amplification. Clones were read by immunoSEQ multiplex PCR, and TCRdb kept only the in-frame ones, dropping some. The DNA gave D and trimming, while V, J and clone size come from that table. There are around 310,000 clones in the sample; nearly 90% occur only once, and 1% lies in the top ten.

The gene calls are TRBV25-1 and TRBJ2-1, with a tentative D call TRBD2 (6 bases). Sequenced input: peripheral blood. The sequence was collected from a woman in her forties with COVID-19, enrolled during active disease. The DNA for the CDR3 is TGTGCCAGCAGTGAATGGGTGGGAGGTGAGGATGAGCAGTTCTTC. Protein sequence: CASSEWVGGEDEQFF. The full variable domain, with the rest looked up from reference TRBV25-1 and TRBJ2-1, is EADIYQTPRYLVIGTGKKITLECSQTMGHDKMYWYQQDPGMELHLIHYSYGVNSTEKGDLSSESTVSRIRTEHFPLTLESARPSHTSQYLCASSEWVGGEDEQFFGPGTRLTVL.